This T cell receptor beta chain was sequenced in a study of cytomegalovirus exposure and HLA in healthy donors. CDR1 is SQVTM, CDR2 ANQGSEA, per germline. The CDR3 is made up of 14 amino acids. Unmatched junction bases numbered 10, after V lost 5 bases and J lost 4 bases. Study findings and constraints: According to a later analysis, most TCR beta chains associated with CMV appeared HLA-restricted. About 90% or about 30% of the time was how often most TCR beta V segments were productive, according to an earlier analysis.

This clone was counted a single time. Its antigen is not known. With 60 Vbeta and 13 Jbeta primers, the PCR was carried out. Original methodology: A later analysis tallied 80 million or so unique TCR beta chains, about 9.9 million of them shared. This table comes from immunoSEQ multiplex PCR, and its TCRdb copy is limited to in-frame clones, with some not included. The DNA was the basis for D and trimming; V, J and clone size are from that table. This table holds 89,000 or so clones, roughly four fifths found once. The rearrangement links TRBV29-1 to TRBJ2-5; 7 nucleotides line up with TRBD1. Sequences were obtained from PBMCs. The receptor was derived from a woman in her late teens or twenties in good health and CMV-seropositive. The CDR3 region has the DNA TGCAGCGTTCAAAGACAGGGCGTGAGAGAGACCCAGTACTTC. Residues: CSVQRQGVRETQYF.